The 18 T cell receptor beta chains reported below all come from one sample, sequenced in a study of cytomegalovirus exposure and HLA in healthy donors. A multiplex PCR was run with 60 Vbeta primers and 13 Jbeta primers. Libraries were prepared by immunoSEQ multiplex PCR; TCRdb keeps only in-frame clonotypes and omits some of them. The data contain approximately 190,000 clones, roughly 82% of them singletons. Sequencing used PBMCs. Receptors originate from a woman aged 50 to 60 in good health and CMV-seropositive.

The chain uses TRBV9 and TRBJ1-2; D remains ambiguous. Germline V CDR1 and CDR2: SGDLS, YYNGEE. The CDR3 runs 14 residues. V shed 4 bases and J shed 7 bases, with 17 bases lying between them. The chain's CDR3 is CASSPQDTAFGYTF. DNA for the CDR3: TGTGCCAGCAGCCCCCAGGATACAGCCTTTGGCTACACCTTC.

This sequence joins TRBV9 and TRBJ2-1; 10 bases map to TRBD2. CDR3 length: 18 residues. With 0 bases clipped from V and 9 bases from J, the junction kept 15 bases outside the gene matches. Germline CDR1 and CDR2: SGDLS and YYNGEE. CDR3 loop: CASSVASGGVVTMSEQFF. CDR3 coding DNA: TGTGCCAGCAGCGTAGCTAGCGGGGGCGTTGTTACAATGAGTGAGCAGTTCTTC.

The rearrangement uses TRBV10-3 and TRBJ2-3; weak D call: TRBD2 (5 bases). Deletions cut 4 bases from V and 0 bases from J, with 11 bases between. Germline V gives CDR1 ENHRY, CDR2 SYGVKD. This CDR3 has 15 residues. The CDR3: CAISGRRGSTDTQYF. The CDR3 nucleotides read TGTGCCATCAGTGGGCGACGGGGAAGCACAGATACGCAGTATTTT.

The chain links TRBV6-6 to TRBJ1-1; D uncertain. V was cut by 0 bases and J by 1 base, with 6 bases left in between. CDR1 and CDR2 (germline): MNHNY, SVGAGI (reference sequence). The CDR3 length is 14 residues. CDR3 coding DNA: TGTGCCAGCAGTTACTCGGCCAGGAACACTGAAGCTTTCTTT. Amino acids: CASSYSARNTEAFF.

V usage is TRBV5-8 and J usage is TRBJ2-2; D may be TRBD2 (7 bases). Trimming left V 5 bases short and J 1 base short, with 12 bases between. CDR3 length equals 15 residues. Germline CDR1 reads SGHTS; CDR2 reads YDEGEE. As DNA, the CDR3 is TGTGCCAGCAGGGGGGGGGCAGTGAACACCGGGGAGCTGTTTTTT. This gives the protein CASRGGAVNTGELFF. The full variable domain, completed using reference TRBV5-8 and TRBJ2-2, is EAGVTQSPTHLIKTRGQQATLRCSPISGHTSVYWYQQALGLGLQFLLWYDEGEERNRGNFPPRFSGRQFPNYSSELNVNALELEDSALYLCASRGGAVNTGELFFGEGSRLTVL.

The V gene is TRBV2, the J gene TRBJ2-5; TRBD2 agrees at 7 bases. The V gene's germline CDR1 is SNHLY and CDR2 FYNNEI. The CDR3 spans 14 residues. With 4 bases clipped from V and 9 bases from J, the junction kept 11 bases outside the gene matches. The CDR3 bases are TGTGCCAGCAGTGCCGGGAGGTCCTCGTACCCCCAGTACTTC. Translation gives CASSAGRSSYPQYF. Combining the CDR3 with reference TRBV2 and TRBJ2-5 gives the whole variable domain EPEVTQTPSHQVTQMGQEVILRCVPISNHLYFYWYRQILGQKVEFLVSFYNNEISEKSEIFDDQFSVERPDGSNFTLKIRSTKLEDSAMYFCASSAGRSSYPQYFGPGTRLLVL.

The chain employs TRBV18 and TRBJ1-6; D unresolved. The CDR3 has 14 residues. Trimming cost V 3 bases and J 4 bases, with 7 bases left between them. The germline V gene has CDR1 KGHSH and CDR2 LQKENI. The CDR3: CASSPRDYNSPLHF. The CDR3 DNA sequence: TGTGCCAGCTCACCGAGGGATTATAATTCACCCCTCCACTTT.

The chain employs TRBV5-1 and TRBJ2-3; D is possibly TRBD2 (6 bases). Germline V gene sequence: CDR1 SGHRS, CDR2 YFSETQ. The CDR3 runs 14 residues. V lost 7 bases to trimming and J lost 1 base, with 13 bases between them. As DNA, the CDR3 is TGCGCCAGCGCTACCCCTAGCGGCACAGATACGCAGTATTTT. It codes for CASATPSGTDTQYF.

The rearrangement uses TRBV2 and TRBJ2-5, with 11 bases that match TRBD2. V shed 5 bases, J shed 3 bases, and the junction held 8 bases outside the gene matches. This CDR3 contains 16 residues. In germline, CDR1 is SNHLY, CDR2 FYNNEI. For the CDR3, the DNA is TGTGCCAGCAGTAGAGGGTTACTAGCGGGGGAAGAGACCCAGTACTTC. This gives the protein CASSRGLLAGEETQYF.

V and J are TRBV5-1 and TRBJ2-1, with 8 bases matching TRBD1. Trimming cost V 2 bases and J 4 bases; bases outside gene matches: 2. Looked up from germline, CDR1 is SGHRS and CDR2 is YFSETQ. The CDR3 runs 14 residues. The chain's CDR3 is CASSFGDRYNEQFF. CDR3 DNA: TGCGCCAGCAGCTTCGGGGACAGGTACAATGAGCAGTTCTTC. Combining the CDR3 with reference TRBV5-1 and TRBJ2-1 gives the whole variable domain KAGVTQTPRYLIKTRGQQVTLSCSPISGHRSVSWYQQTPGQGLQFLFEYFSETQRNKGNFPGRFSGRQFSNSRSEMNVSTLELGDSALYLCASSFGDRYNEQFFGPGTRLTVL.

This clone was counted a single time. V usage is TRBV20-1 and J usage is TRBJ1-2, with D possibly TRBD1 on 5 matching bases. V was clipped by 7 bases and J by 4 bases, with 10 bases between them. Germline CDR1 is DFQATT and CDR2 is SNEGSKA (reference sequence). The CDR3 is 11 amino acids. The CDR3 region is CSVRGGYGYTF. The CDR3 DNA reads as TGCAGTGTGCGGGGGGGCTATGGCTACACCTTC.

The chain employs TRBV2 and TRBJ1-5; 11 positions match TRBD1. Germline CDR1 SNHLY, CDR2 FYNNEI. After removal of 1 base from V and 6 bases from J, the junction contained 2 bases not matched to a gene. The CDR3 contains 15 residues. Here the CDR3 reads CASSEDGTGGQPQHF. The DNA of the CDR3 is TGTGCCAGCAGTGAAGATGGGACAGGGGGTCAGCCCCAGCATTTT.

V usage is TRBV4-2 and J usage is TRBJ1-6, with D perhaps matching TRBD1 (5 bases). CDR3 length equals 14 residues. Per germline, CDR1 LGHNA and CDR2 YNFKEQ. The germline V and J ends were trimmed by 4 bases and 7 bases, with 11 bases remaining between them. CDR3 protein: CASSPRVTNSPLHF. The CDR3 DNA reads as TGTGCCAGCAGCCCCAGGGTTACCAATTCACCCCTCCACTTT.

This clone was recorded once. The rearrangement joins TRBV7-2 to TRBJ1-3; D is uncertain. V lost 5 bases and J 0 bases, leaving 11 bases between the germline ends. This CDR3 spans 15 amino acids. Germline CDR1 and CDR2: SGHTA and FQGNSA. CDR3 in amino acids: CASSPDRSSGNTIYF. The CDR3 DNA reads as TGTGCCAGCAGCCCCGACCGGAGCTCTGGAAACACCATATATTTT.

The chain carries TRBV7-9 and TRBJ2-7; the match to TRBD1 covers 10 bases. Trimming cost V 0 bases and J 2 bases; bases outside gene matches: 7. The CDR3 extends over 17 amino acids. Per the germline V gene, CDR1 is SEHNR and CDR2 is FQNEAQ (reference sequence). The DNA of the CDR3 is TGTGCCAGCAGCTTAGCGGGGGGAGGGACAGGGGCCTACGAGCAGTACTTC. Translation gives CASSLAGGGTGAYEQYF.

This clone showed up just once. The chain uses TRBV9 and TRBJ2-5; possibly TRBD1 for D (6 bases). Germline CDR1 SGDLS, CDR2 YYNGEE. V was cut by 0 bases and J by 4 bases, with 10 bases left in between. The CDR3 contains 14 residues. The CDR3 nucleotides read TGTGCCAGCAGCGTAGGGGGGACAAGAGAGACCCAGTACTTC. Its translation is CASSVGGTRETQYF.

The V call is TRBV7-2, the J call TRBJ2-4, with a possible D match to TRBD1 (6 bases). Per the germline V gene, CDR1 is SGHTA and CDR2 is FQGNSA. CDR3 length: 13 amino acids. Trimming left V 6 bases short and J 8 bases short, with 14 bases between. The CDR3 sequence: CASSSGVGYIQYF. CDR3 coding DNA: TGTGCCAGCAGTTCAGGGGTGGGGTACATTCAGTACTTC.

This clone was recorded once. The V and J genes are TRBV11-3 and TRBJ2-3, with a weak D call TRBD1 (6 bases). The CDR3 consists of 15 residues. The germline V and J ends were trimmed by 4 bases and 0 bases, with 11 bases remaining between them. Germline V gene sequence: CDR1 SGHNT, CDR2 YENEEA. Here the CDR3 reads CASSSDSRSTDTQYF. The CDR3, as DNA: TGTGCCAGCAGCTCGGACAGTCGAAGCACAGATACGCAGTATTTT.